The TCR beta chain under discussion was sequenced for a study of response to subunit inactivated influenza vaccine. V was cut by 1 base and J by 5 bases, with 11 bases left in between. This CDR3 comprises 14 residues. Germline V CDR1 and CDR2: MDHEN, SYDVKM. TCRdb ran MiXCR on the RT-PCR reads and lists one entry per CDR3 protein. This table has 150,000 to 200,000 distinct CDR3 sequences, less than 15% appearing once. This sample also appeared in a second study, on T cells expressing NK-cell markers. Per that paper: It was by 5'RACE template switching with UMIs that TCR beta cDNA was made.

The receptor was isolated from a man in his forties or fifties who received an inactivated influenza vaccine. The input for sequencing was CD8+ T cells sorted from PBMCs, taken 11 to 12 days after vaccination. The chain recombines TRBV28 with TRBJ1-1; D is uncertain. The CDR3 protein is CASSLLGLGTEAFF. The CDR3, as DNA: TGTGCCAGCAGTTTATTAGGATTGGGTACTGAAGCTTTCTTT.